These 19 T cell receptor beta chains originate from one sample sequenced in a study of breast tumors, draining lymph nodes, adjacent tissues listed by TCRdb under 2016. Lymph node samples came from the axillary draining lymph nodes of breast cancer patients. The library was obtained by multiplex PCR. The listed sequencing device is Illumina HiSeq 2000. The raw public reads went through TCRdb reprocessing: fastp at Q25, MiXCR clone calling, in-frame beta chains kept. Entries that share a CDR3 protein sequence are merged under the most common genes and DNA. Across this sample there are approximately 230,000 distinct CDR3 sequences, with under 40% seen only once. The ten largest account for approximately 3.5% of the sample. Sequencing input: axillary lymph node tissue. These receptors all stem from a female donor with breast cancer. Some clones in this sample may be carry-over from other donors' samples.

This clonotype was seen ten or more times. CDR3: CASSEFEGDRGYEQYF. CDR3 nucleotide sequence: TGTGCCAGCAGTGAATTTGAGGGGGACAGGGGATACGAGCAGTACTTC. The chain carries TRBV6-1 and TRBJ2-7; 10 positions match TRBD1. Germline values: CDR1 MNHNS, CDR2 SASEGT. This CDR3 contains 16 residues. With 2 bases clipped from V and 4 bases from J, the junction kept 8 bases outside the gene matches.

This clonotype was observed a few times. The chain recombines TRBV7-8 with TRBJ1-1; 7 bases agree with TRBD1. J was trimmed by 3 bases and V by 5 bases; bases with no gene match: 9. CDR1 is SGHVS and CDR2 is FQNEAQ in the germline V gene. This CDR3 is 15 amino acids long. The CDR3 DNA follows: TGTGCCAGCAGCCAGACAGGGACGTTGTACACTGAAGCTTTCTTT. As protein: CASSQTGTLYTEAFF.

This clonotype was observed many times. The chain is built from TRBV28 and TRBJ2-6; D unresolved. From germline, CDR1 is MDHEN and CDR2 SYDVKM. The CDR3 contains 14 residues. Trimming took off 6 bases at V and 1 base at J, with 7 bases between the two ends. The CDR3 bases are TGTGCCAGCAGCTACGGATCTGGGGCCAACGTCCTGACTTTC. Its translation is CASSYGSGANVLTF.

This clonotype was counted only a few times. The chain combines TRBV10-3 with TRBJ1-4; the match to TRBD1 covers 11 bases. Trimming cost V 10 bases and J 3 bases; bases outside gene matches: 4. Germline lookup yields CDR1 ENHRY and CDR2 SYGVKD. The CDR3 consists of 14 residues. The CDR3 DNA sequence: TGTGCCACTGGACAGGGGGCGGCTAATGAAAAACTGTTTTTT. Residues: CATGQGAANEKLFF.

This clonotype was seen repeatedly, ten times or more. The chain joins TRBV7-3 to TRBJ2-3; the D gene is possibly TRBD2 (5 bases). Trimming removed 5 bases from V and 5 bases from J, with 14 bases in between. This CDR3 is built from 14 residues. Germline V gene lookup returns CDR1 SGHTA and CDR2 FQGTGA. The CDR3: CASSPPGIIDTQYF. The CDR3 DNA follows: TGTGCCAGCAGCCCCCCCGGGATCATAGATACGCAGTATTTT.

This clonotype occurred many times. The rearrangement joins TRBV10-1 to TRBJ1-6; D gene unclear. The V gene's germline CDR1 is WNHNN and CDR2 SYGVQD (reference sequence). The CDR3 totals 13 residues. Trimming took off 3 bases at V and 3 bases at J, with 3 bases between the two ends. The CDR3 spells CASSDSYNSPLHF. The CDR3 nucleotides read TGCGCCAGCAGTGACAGCTATAATTCACCCCTCCACTTT.

The rearrangement uses TRBV6-2 or TRBV6-3 and TRBJ1-1; D remains ambiguous. V was shortened by 4 bases and J by 7 bases, with 13 bases between the two germline ends. Per germline, CDR1 MNHEY and CDR2 SVGEGT. The CDR3 has 13 amino acids. CDR3 in amino acids: CASSFGHGSEAFF. The CDR3, as DNA: TGTGCCAGCAGTTTTGGCCACGGGAGTGAAGCTTTCTTT.

For the CDR3, the DNA is TGCAGTGCTAAGGATCGGGACAGGGGAGAGGAAAAACTGTTTTTT. Translating it yields CSAKDRDRGEEKLFF. The V and J genes are TRBV20-1 and TRBJ1-4; TRBD1 agrees at 10 bases. Trimming at V came to 4 bases and at J to 8 bases, leaving 10 bases not matched to a gene. This CDR3 contains 15 residues. In germline, CDR1 is DFQATT, CDR2 SNEGSKA (reference sequence).

CDR3 nucleotides: TGTGCCAGCAGCTTAGACAGGGTCGGTAATGAAAAACTGTTTTTT. It codes for CASSLDRVGNEKLFF. This chain uses TRBV7-2 with TRBJ1-4, with D perhaps matching TRBD1 (6 bases). This CDR3 has 15 residues. V lost 1 base and J lost 4, with 10 bases in between. Germline CDR1 SGHTA, CDR2 FQGNSA. The whole variable domain, remainder taken from reference TRBV7-2 and TRBJ1-4, is GAGVSQSPSNKVTEKGKDVELRCDPISGHTALYWYRQSLGQGLEFLIYFQGNSAPDKSGLPSDRFSAERTGGSVSTLTIQRTQQEDSAVYLCASSLDRVGNEKLFFGSGTQLSVL.

This clonotype has ten or more counts. The V and J genes are TRBV20-1 and TRBJ2-5, with a weak D call TRBD1 (5 bases). This CDR3 is 14 amino acids long. V was cut by 0 bases and J by 5 bases, with 13 bases left in between. The germline V gene encodes CDR1 DFQATT and CDR2 SNEGSKA (reference sequence). The CDR3, as DNA: TGCAGTGCTAGAGATCAGGGTCGGTACGAGACCCAGTACTTC. Protein sequence: CSARDQGRYETQYF.

This clonotype occurred many times. The rearrangement links TRBV19 to TRBJ1-2; 9 bases are a match to TRBD1. Germline V lookup: CDR1 LNHDA, CDR2 SQIVND (reference sequence). V shed 5 bases and J 7 bases; nucleotides not matched to a gene: 8. The length of the CDR3 is 14 residues. The CDR3 sequence is CASSPQGARGGYTF. The CDR3 bases are TGTGCCAGTAGTCCACAGGGGGCCAGGGGTGGCTACACCTTC.

The chain carries TRBV25-1 and TRBJ1-2; 8 nucleotides match TRBD1. In germline, CDR1 is MGHDK, CDR2 SYGVNS. With 4 bases clipped from V and 5 bases from J, the junction kept 9 bases outside the gene matches. The CDR3 length is 15 residues. CDR3 residues: CASSGPTGAVYGYTF. The CDR3, as DNA: TGTGCCAGCAGTGGACCGACAGGGGCGGTGTATGGCTACACCTTC.

This chain connects TRBV5-1 to TRBJ1-6, with TRBD1 identical over 10 bases. This CDR3 comprises 14 residues. J was trimmed by 13 bases and V by 1 base; bases with no gene match: 5. CDR1 and CDR2 (germline): SGHRS, YFSETQ. The CDR3 nucleotides read TGCGCCAGCAGCTTGTATGGGACAGGGGAGCCCCTCCACTTT. As protein: CASSLYGTGEPLHF.

This clonotype was detected only once. This rearrangement joins TRBV20-1 to TRBJ2-5; 10 bases are shared with TRBD2. V was clipped by 4 bases and J by 7 bases; unmatched bases: 18. This CDR3 contains 17 residues. CDR1 and CDR2 (germline): DFQATT, SNEGSKA (reference sequence). Written as DNA, the CDR3 is TGCAGTGCTATCCCTAGCGGGAGAGGTGAGCAGGGAGGGACCCAGTACTTC. Its translation is CSAIPSGRGEQGGTQYF.

This clonotype was detected only a few times. This rearrangement joins TRBV11-2 to TRBJ2-1; 10 bases match TRBD2. CDR1 and CDR2 (germline): SGHAT, FQNNGV. The CDR3 totals 17 residues. Trimming took 5 bases from V and 3 from J; bases not matched to a gene: 10. The CDR3 loop is CASSPGTSARDYNEQFF. The CDR3 nucleotides are TGTGCCAGCAGCCCAGGGACTAGCGCGAGGGACTACAATGAGCAGTTCTTC.

This clonotype was observed at least ten times. The chain uses TRBV20-1 and TRBJ2-5; unclear D gene. This CDR3 spans 12 amino acids. Between the trimmed V and J ends, which lost 6 bases and 5 bases, there was a span of 13 bases. Germline V CDR1 and CDR2: DFQATT, SNEGSKA (reference sequence). This chain's CDR3 is CSAPRYGETQYF. In nucleotides, the CDR3 is TGCAGTGCGCCTCGTTATGGGGAGACCCAGTACTTC.

This clonotype has more than one count but fewer than ten. This chain uses TRBV6-1 with TRBJ2-5, with 8 positions matching TRBD1. J lost 5 bases, V lost 6 bases, and 5 bases had no gene match. This CDR3 comprises 13 residues. The germline V gene encodes CDR1 MNHNS and CDR2 SASEGT. CDR3 amino acids: CASSKYRGETQYF. The CDR3 bases are TGTGCCAGCAGCAAATACAGGGGGGAGACCCAGTACTTC.

This clonotype was observed many times. J is TRBJ2-5 and V is TRBV12-3 or TRBV12-4; no definite D call. The V end was cut by 2 bases, the J end by 4 bases, with 5 bases between. The length of the CDR3 is 12 residues. The chain's CDR3 is CASSLFGETQYF. In nucleotides, the CDR3 is TGTGCCAGCAGTTTATTCGGAGAGACCCAGTACTTC.

This clonotype turned up a few times. Just one base apart from a much larger clone, this may be a read error. The CDR3 end shows no conserved phenylalanine or tryptophan, and so a read error is likely. The chain uses TRBV30 and TRBJ2-5, with D perhaps being TRBD1 or TRBD2 (7 bases each). The CDR3 sequence is 14 residues long. The V and J ends lost 7 bases and 1 base respectively, with 16 bases between them. Germline V CDR1 and CDR2: GTSNPN, SVGIG (reference sequence). The DNA of the CDR3 is TGTGCCTCTGAGGGGGCTAGCGGCCAAGAGACCCAGTACCTC. It is translated as CASEGASGQETQYL.